Only a few counts were recorded for the clone carrying this T cell receptor (beta chain). The antigen is unknown. The CDR3 contains 16 residues. With 8 bases clipped from V and 0 bases from J, the junction kept 8 bases outside the gene matches. Germline V gene lookup returns CDR1 SGHTA and CDR2 FQGNSA. This record comes from a study of beta chain features in type 1 diabetes. Study at large: Similarity in age, gender and cell yields was seen between patients and healthy donors.

The study reverse transcribed the entire isolated RNA, so it sequenced expressed TCRB transcripts. Using immunoSEQ multiplex PCR, the repertoire was profiled, and TCRdb retains in-frame clones only, with some absent. The sample records around 650,000 clones, roughly an eighth being singletons. Study-level points and caveats: Possible PCR preference for shorter templates applied equally to patients and controls. There was a moderate but significant shortening of TCRB CDR3s in all four CD4+ subsets of Type 1 diabetes patients.

Blood was drawn once from each donor into heparinised tubes. The draws averaged about 0.11 L. Staining for CD45RO/CCR7/CD25/CD127/CD95/CD27 allowed sorting of CD4+ naive, central memory, regulatory and stem cell-like memory cells. The chain is built from TRBV7-2 and TRBJ2-3, with 10 nucleotides matching TRBD1. What was sequenced was naive CD4+ T cells from blood. This clonotype originated in a man under 40 with type 1 diabetes. The CDR3 sequence is CASGQGGLTSTDTQYF. For the CDR3, the DNA is TGTGCCAGCGGACAGGGGGGGCTCACAAGCACAGATACGCAGTATTTT.